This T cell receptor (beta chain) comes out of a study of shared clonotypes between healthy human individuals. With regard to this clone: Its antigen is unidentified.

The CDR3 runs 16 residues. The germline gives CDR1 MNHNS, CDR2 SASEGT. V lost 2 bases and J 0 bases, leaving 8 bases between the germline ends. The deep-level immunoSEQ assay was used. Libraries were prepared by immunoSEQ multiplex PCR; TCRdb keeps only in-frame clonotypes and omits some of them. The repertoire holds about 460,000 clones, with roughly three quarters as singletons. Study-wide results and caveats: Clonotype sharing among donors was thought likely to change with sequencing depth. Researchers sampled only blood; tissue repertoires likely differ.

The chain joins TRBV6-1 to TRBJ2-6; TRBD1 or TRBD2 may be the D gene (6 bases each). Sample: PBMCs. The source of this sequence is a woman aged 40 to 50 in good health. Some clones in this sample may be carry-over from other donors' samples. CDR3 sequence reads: CASSETGASGANVLTF. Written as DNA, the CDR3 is TGTGCCAGCAGTGAAACGGGGGCCTCTGGGGCCAACGTCCTGACTTTC.